Listed below are T cell receptor beta chains from one sample, sequenced in a study of spatial heterogeneity in lung cancer. TCRdb itself ran the 5' RACE reads through MiXCR, one entry per CDR3 protein. The sample holds approximately 12,000 distinct CDR3 sequences, about an eighth seen once. The sequences come from lung tumor tissue, collected at surgery. The receptors here all came from a female donor with early-stage non-small cell lung cancer. Each CDR3 is given with its conserved first and last residue. Fields, in order: V gene, J gene, D gene, clone size, CDR3 protein, CDR3 DNA. A D gene is named only where the DNA matches it firmly. Clone size, where shown, is once, few, many, or a class for clones that have expanded.

v_call: TRBV13; j_call: TRBJ1-1; d_call: TRBD1; clone_size: many; cdr3_aa: CASSPRTGDLEAEAFF; cdr3_nt: TGTGCCAGCAGCCCCAGGACAGGGGACCTCGAGGCTGAAGCTTTCTTT
v_call: TRBV7-2; j_call: TRBJ1-6; d_call: NA; clone_size: medium-sized; cdr3_aa: CASSLAPGNNSPLHF; cdr3_nt: TGTGCCAGCAGCTTAGCTCCAGGGAATAATTCACCCCTCCACTTT
v_call: TRBV6-2/TRBV6-3; j_call: TRBJ2-1; d_call: TRBD1; clone_size: NA; cdr3_aa: CASTTSDREKFF; cdr3_nt: TGTGCCAGCACCACTTCGGACAGGGAAAAGTTCTTC
v_call: TRBV24-1; j_call: TRBJ2-2; d_call: NA; clone_size: many; cdr3_aa: CATGLPNTGELFF; cdr3_nt: TGTGCCACCGGACTTCCGAACACCGGGGAGCTGTTTTTT
v_call: TRBV20-1; j_call: TRBJ1-2; d_call: NA; clone_size: many; cdr3_aa: CSASAGQDYGYTF; cdr3_nt: TGCAGTGCTAGCGCAGGGCAGGACTATGGCTACACCTTC
v_call: TRBV6-2/TRBV6-3; j_call: TRBJ1-5; d_call: NA; clone_size: medium-sized; cdr3_aa: CASSYGGYQPQHF; cdr3_nt: TGTGCCAGCAGTTACGGGGGCTATCAGCCCCAGCATTTT
v_call: TRBV10-3; j_call: TRBJ1-6; d_call: TRBD1; clone_size: many; cdr3_aa: CAIWGQGASPLHF; cdr3_nt: TGTGCCATCTGGGGACAGGGGGCTTCACCCCTCCACTTT
v_call: TRBV7-6; j_call: TRBJ1-3; d_call: TRBD1; clone_size: few; cdr3_aa: CASSLEQGSGNTIYF; cdr3_nt: TGTGCCAGCAGCTTAGAACAGGGGTCTGGAAACACCATATATTTT
v_call: TRBV5-1; j_call: TRBJ1-1; d_call: TRBD1; clone_size: many; cdr3_aa: CASSLQGVNTEAFF; cdr3_nt: TGCGCCAGCAGCTTACAGGGGGTGAACACTGAAGCTTTCTTT
v_call: TRBV11-3; j_call: TRBJ2-2; d_call: NA; clone_size: few; cdr3_aa: CASSPIPTGGELFF; cdr3_nt: TGTGCCAGCAGCCCAATCCCCACCGGCGGGGAGCTGTTTTTT
v_call: TRBV6-5; j_call: TRBJ2-1; d_call: NA; clone_size: medium-sized; cdr3_aa: CASGRFAGQSYNEQFF; cdr3_nt: TGTGCCAGCGGACGGTTCGCGGGACAGTCGTACAATGAGCAGTTCTTC
v_call: TRBV19; j_call: TRBJ1-1; d_call: NA; clone_size: many; cdr3_aa: CASSIPTGGAEAFF; cdr3_nt: TGTGCCAGTAGTATCCCTACGGGAGGCGCTGAAGCTTTCTTT
v_call: TRBV6-6; j_call: TRBJ2-7; d_call: NA; clone_size: medium-sized; cdr3_aa: CASSSSNEQYF; cdr3_nt: TGTGCCAGCAGTTCTAGCAACGAGCAGTACTTC
v_call: TRBV6-5; j_call: TRBJ1-1; d_call: TRBD1; clone_size: NA; cdr3_aa: CASSNGQATPAFF; cdr3_nt: TGTGCCAGCAGTAATGGACAGGCTACTCCTGCTTTCTTT
v_call: TRBV20-1; j_call: TRBJ1-2; d_call: NA; clone_size: many; cdr3_aa: CSASEDSNYGYTF; cdr3_nt: TGCAGTGCTAGTGAAGACAGTAACTATGGCTACACCTTC
v_call: TRBV11-3; j_call: TRBJ2-1; d_call: TRBD2; clone_size: medium-sized; cdr3_aa: CASSPSSGSYNEQFF; cdr3_nt: TGTGCCAGCAGCCCCTCTAGCGGGTCCTACAATGAGCAGTTCTTC
v_call: TRBV7-3; j_call: TRBJ1-1; d_call: NA; clone_size: few; cdr3_aa: CASSAVRNTEAFF; cdr3_nt: TGTGCCAGCAGCGCGGTACGGAACACTGAAGCTTTCTTT
v_call: TRBV5-1; j_call: TRBJ1-1; d_call: TRBD1; clone_size: many; cdr3_aa: CASSLMGQKNTEAFF; cdr3_nt: TGCGCCAGCAGCTTGATGGGACAGAAGAACACTGAAGCTTTCTTT
v_call: TRBV18; j_call: TRBJ2-1; d_call: TRBD1; clone_size: few; cdr3_aa: CASSAFSGTGGYNEQFF; cdr3_nt: TGTGCCAGCTCAGCCTTTTCCGGGACAGGGGGTTACAATGAGCAGTTCTTC
v_call: TRBV18; j_call: TRBJ2-3; d_call: TRBD2; clone_size: many; cdr3_aa: CASSPGGGADTQYF; cdr3_nt: TGTGCCAGCTCCCCGGGGGGGGGCGCAGATACGCAGTATTTT
v_call: TRBV7-8; j_call: TRBJ2-5; d_call: TRBD1; clone_size: NA; cdr3_aa: CASSTVGGQGRETQYF; cdr3_nt: TGTGCCAGCAGCACCGTAGGGGGACAGGGGCGTGAGACCCAGTACTTC
v_call: TRBV11-1; j_call: TRBJ2-3; d_call: TRBD2; clone_size: many; cdr3_aa: CASSPRTSGGTDTQYF; cdr3_nt: TGTGCCAGCAGCCCCCGGACTAGCGGGGGCACAGATACGCAGTATTTT
v_call: TRBV10-3; j_call: TRBJ2-7; d_call: TRBD1; clone_size: NA; cdr3_aa: CAISGTGVSYEQYF; cdr3_nt: TGTGCCATCAGTGGGACAGGGGTCTCCTACGAGCAGTACTTC
v_call: TRBV18; j_call: TRBJ2-7; d_call: NA; clone_size: many; cdr3_aa: CASSSDYEQYF; cdr3_nt: TGTGCCAGCTCATCCGACTACGAGCAGTACTTC
v_call: TRBV7-9; j_call: TRBJ1-6; d_call: NA; clone_size: NA; cdr3_aa: CAVEGESGRSPLHF; cdr3_nt: TGTGCGGTGGAGGGCGAGTCTGGAAGATCACCCCTCCACTTT
v_call: TRBV9; j_call: TRBJ2-7; d_call: NA; clone_size: many; cdr3_aa: CASSVEGLSYEQYF; cdr3_nt: TGTGCCAGCAGCGTAGAAGGACTGTCCTACGAGCAGTACTTC
v_call: TRBV29-1; j_call: TRBJ2-5; d_call: NA; clone_size: many; cdr3_aa: CSVIKETQYF; cdr3_nt: TGCAGCGTGATCAAAGAGACCCAGTACTTC
v_call: TRBV20-1; j_call: TRBJ1-5; d_call: TRBD1; clone_size: few; cdr3_aa: CSAQGQGAHQPQHF; cdr3_nt: TGCAGTGCTCAAGGACAGGGGGCACATCAGCCCCAGCATTTT
v_call: TRBV2; j_call: TRBJ2-7; d_call: NA; clone_size: many; cdr3_aa: CASDPSYEQYF; cdr3_nt: TGTGCCAGCGACCCCTCCTACGAGCAGTACTTC
v_call: TRBV6-2/TRBV6-3; j_call: TRBJ1-2; d_call: TRBD1; clone_size: many; cdr3_aa: CASSYEGARGQGYTF; cdr3_nt: TGTGCCAGCAGTTACGAAGGTGCCAGGGGGCAAGGCTACACCTTC